This T cell receptor beta chain was documented in a study of T cell changes during pregnancy in multiple sclerosis. Produced via immunoSEQ multiplex PCR; TCRdb's table is partial and in-frame only. The sample has about 38,000 clones, around 92% seen once. The CDR3 is 12 amino acids. Trimming shortened V by 4 bases and J by 4 bases, and 8 bases separated the two germline ends. The germline CDR1 and CDR2 sequences are SEHNR and FQNEAQ (reference sequence). The chain links TRBV7-9 to TRBJ2-7, with D unclear. The sequence was collected from a female donor with multiple sclerosis, enrolled in a pregnancy study. The sequencing here drew on CD8+ T cells from peripheral blood mononuclear cells, taken after pregnancy. The CDR3 loop reads CASSSQWYEQYF. Written as DNA, the CDR3 is TGTGCCAGCAGCTCCCAGTGGTACGAGCAGTACTTC.